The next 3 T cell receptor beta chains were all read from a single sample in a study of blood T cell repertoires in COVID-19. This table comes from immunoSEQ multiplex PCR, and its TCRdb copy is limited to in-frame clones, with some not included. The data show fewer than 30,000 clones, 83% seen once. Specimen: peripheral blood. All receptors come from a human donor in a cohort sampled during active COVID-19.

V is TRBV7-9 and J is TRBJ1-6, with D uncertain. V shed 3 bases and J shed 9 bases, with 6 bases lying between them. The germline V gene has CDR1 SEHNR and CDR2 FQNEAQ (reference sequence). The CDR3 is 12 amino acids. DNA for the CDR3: TGTGCCAGCAGCTTGGAGGCTTCACCCCTCCACTTT. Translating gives CASSLEASPLHF.

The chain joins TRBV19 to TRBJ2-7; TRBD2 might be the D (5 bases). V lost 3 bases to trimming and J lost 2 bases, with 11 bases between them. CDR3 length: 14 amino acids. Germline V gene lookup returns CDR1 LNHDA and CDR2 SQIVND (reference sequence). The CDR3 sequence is CASSILLGAYEQYF. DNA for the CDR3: TGTGCCAGTAGTATTCTTCTCGGGGCCTACGAGCAGTACTTC.

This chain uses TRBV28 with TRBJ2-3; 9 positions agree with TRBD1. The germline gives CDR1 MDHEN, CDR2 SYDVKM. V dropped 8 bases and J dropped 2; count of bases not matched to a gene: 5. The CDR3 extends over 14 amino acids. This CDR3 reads CASYGQGNTDTQYF. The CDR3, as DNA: TGTGCCAGCTACGGACAGGGGAACACAGATACGCAGTATTTT.